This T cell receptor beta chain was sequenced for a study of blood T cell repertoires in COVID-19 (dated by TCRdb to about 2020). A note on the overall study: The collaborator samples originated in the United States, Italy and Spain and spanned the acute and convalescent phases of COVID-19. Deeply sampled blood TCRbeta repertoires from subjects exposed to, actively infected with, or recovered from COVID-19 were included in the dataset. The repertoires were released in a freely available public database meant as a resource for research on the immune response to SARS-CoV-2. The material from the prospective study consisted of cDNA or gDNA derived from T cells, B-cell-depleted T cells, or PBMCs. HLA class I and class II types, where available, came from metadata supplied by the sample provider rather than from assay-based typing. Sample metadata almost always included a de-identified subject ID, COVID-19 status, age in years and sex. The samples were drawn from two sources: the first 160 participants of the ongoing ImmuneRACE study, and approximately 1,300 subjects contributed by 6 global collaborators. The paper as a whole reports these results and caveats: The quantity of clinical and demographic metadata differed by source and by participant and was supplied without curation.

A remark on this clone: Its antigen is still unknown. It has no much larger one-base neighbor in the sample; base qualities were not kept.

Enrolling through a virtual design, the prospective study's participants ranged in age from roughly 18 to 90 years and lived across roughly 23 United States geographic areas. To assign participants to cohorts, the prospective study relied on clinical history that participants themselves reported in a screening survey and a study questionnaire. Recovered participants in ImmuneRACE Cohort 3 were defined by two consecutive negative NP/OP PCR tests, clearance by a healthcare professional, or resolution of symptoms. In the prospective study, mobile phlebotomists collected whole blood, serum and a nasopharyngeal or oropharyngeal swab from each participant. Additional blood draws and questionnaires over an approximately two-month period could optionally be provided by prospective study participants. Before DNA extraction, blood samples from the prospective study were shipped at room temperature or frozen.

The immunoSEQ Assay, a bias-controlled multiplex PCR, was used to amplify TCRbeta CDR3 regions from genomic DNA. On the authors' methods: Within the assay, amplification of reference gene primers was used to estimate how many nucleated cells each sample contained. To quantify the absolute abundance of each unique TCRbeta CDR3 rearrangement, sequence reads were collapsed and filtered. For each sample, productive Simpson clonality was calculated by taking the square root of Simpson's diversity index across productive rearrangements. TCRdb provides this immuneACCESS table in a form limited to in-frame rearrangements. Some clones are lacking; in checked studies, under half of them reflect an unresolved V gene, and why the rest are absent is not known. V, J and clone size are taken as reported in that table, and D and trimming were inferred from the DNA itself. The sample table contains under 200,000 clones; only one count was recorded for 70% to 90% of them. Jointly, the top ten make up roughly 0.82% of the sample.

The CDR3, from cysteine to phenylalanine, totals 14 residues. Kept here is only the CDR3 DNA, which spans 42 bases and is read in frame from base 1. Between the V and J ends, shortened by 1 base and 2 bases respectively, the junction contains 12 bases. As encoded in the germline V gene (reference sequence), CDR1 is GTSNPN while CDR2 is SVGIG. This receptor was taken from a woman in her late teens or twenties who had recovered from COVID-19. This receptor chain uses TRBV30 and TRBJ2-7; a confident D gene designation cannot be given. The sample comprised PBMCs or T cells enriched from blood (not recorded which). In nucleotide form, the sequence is TGTGCCTGGAGTGCCCGTGTAACACCCTACGAGCAGTACTTC. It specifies CAWSARVTPYEQYF.